This record concerns one T cell receptor beta chain sequence. Its specificity is not known. The germline V and J ends were trimmed by 3 bases and 2 bases, with 11 bases remaining between them. Germline values: CDR1 DFQATT, CDR2 SNEGSKA (reference sequence). The CDR3 spans 13 residues. The data were obtained in a study of T cell repertoires in cytomegalovirus infection. Study-wide background: Both a matching HLA type and CMV infection were indicated by public TCR beta signatures. Study findings and constraints: HLA-C-restricted CMV-specific TCR beta clonotypes prevailed in the ex vivo response.

Using its own MiXCR run on the reads, TCRdb lists one record per CDR3 protein. The data hold fewer than 650,000 distinct CDR3 sequences, with about 40% observed a single time. The receptor was isolated from a human donor in good health (CMV status not recorded). Some clones in this sample may be carry-over from other donors' samples. The rearrangement uses TRBV20-1 and TRBJ2-7; the D call may be TRBD1 or TRBD2 (5 bases each). Material: cultured PBMCs, obtained from culture after CMV antigen stimulation. CDR3 DNA: TGCAGTGCTAGGTCCGGGGCGACCTACGAGCAGTACTTC. Residues: CSARSGATYEQYF.